This T cell receptor (beta chain) was profiled in a study of blood T cell repertoires in COVID-19. As for the study in general: Researchers got acute and convalescent COVID-19 samples from the United States, Italy and Spain. PBMCs, B-cell-depleted T cells, or T cells provided the cDNA or gDNA that made up the material.

Libraries were prepared by immunoSEQ multiplex PCR; TCRdb keeps only in-frame clonotypes and omits some of them. The profile shows about 140,000 clones, roughly 79% of them singletons. From germline, CDR1 is SGDLS and CDR2 YYNGEE. The ends were cut back, 2 bases at V and 3 bases at J, with 18 bases in the middle. This CDR3 spans 16 amino acids. The chain is built from TRBV9 and TRBJ2-7, with D possibly TRBD2 on 5 matching bases. The sequence came from a woman aged 55 to 70 with acute or convalescent COVID-19. The sequenced sample consisted of peripheral blood. The CDR3 loop reads CASSVGSPWESYEQYF. In DNA, the CDR3 is TGTGCCAGCAGCGTCGGCAGCCCGTGGGAGAGCTACGAGCAGTACTTC.